A single sample is the source of the 20 T cell receptor beta chains below, sequenced in a study of human T cells and chemical hapten exposure. TCRdb redid the calling of the RACE reads with MiXCR, one entry per CDR3 protein. The sample has roughly 71,000 distinct CDR3 sequences, 11% seen once. Time point specified: patch test 3, about 24 weeks after DPC sensitization. Treatment noted: therapeutic diphenylcyclopropenone sensitization with weekly scalp DPC. Sequencing used whole blood, obtained in connection with sensitization to the hapten diphenylcyclopropenone (DPC). Source of these receptors: a woman between 50 and 59 years old with alopecia areata. Some clones in this sample may be carry-over from other donors' samples.

This clonotype showed up many times. The CDR3 loop reads CASSYNRYREQYF. Written as DNA, the CDR3 is TGTGCCAGCAGTTACAACAGGTATCGCGAGCAGTACTTC. The rearrangement links TRBV5-6 to TRBJ2-7, with a weak D call TRBD1 (5 bases). This CDR3 is built from 13 residues. Trimming took 5 bases from V and 6 from J, leaving 15 bases between them. Germline V lookup: CDR1 SGHDT, CDR2 YYEEEE.

The CDR3 nucleotides read TGCAGTGCTAGTCCCCCCAGGGGTGATGAAAAACTGTTTTTT. This encodes CSASPPRGDEKLFF. The J gene is TRBJ1-4, the V gene TRBV20-1; D may be TRBD1 (6 bases). In germline, CDR1 is DFQATT, CDR2 SNEGSKA (reference sequence). The CDR3 length is 14 residues. Trimming removed 3 bases at V and 6 bases at J, with 14 bases between.

This clonotype was seen at least ten times. This rearrangement joins TRBV29-1 to TRBJ2-2; D gene uncertain. The CDR3 totals 11 residues. CDR1 SQVTM and CDR2 ANQGSEA come from the germline V gene. V dropped 2 bases and J dropped 7 bases, with 5 bases sitting between them. In nucleotides, the CDR3 is TGCAGCGTTGAATACGGCGGGGAGCTGTTTTTT. This codes for CSVEYGGELFF.

This clonotype was observed many times. The chain uses TRBV10-1 and TRBJ2-5; D is unclear. CDR3 length equals 16 residues. Germline assignment: CDR1 WNHNN and CDR2 SYGVQD (reference sequence). V gave up 3 bases and J gave up 0 bases, with 14 bases separating them. CDR3 DNA: TGCGCCAGCAGTGACGCGCCCTACATGTACCAAGAGACCCAGTACTTC. Its protein is CASSDAPYMYQETQYF.

The genes are TRBV6-2 or TRBV6-3 and TRBJ2-2; TRBD1 matches at 7 bases. The germline V gene encodes CDR1 MNHEY and CDR2 SVGEGT. The CDR3 has 16 residues. Germline trimming cut 2 bases from V and 6 bases from J; bases unmatched to any gene: 9. This CDR3 is CASSYPGRGSPGELFF. The CDR3 DNA sequence: TGTGCCAGCAGTTACCCTGGCAGGGGGAGCCCCGGGGAGCTGTTTTTT.

This clonotype was seen many times. The chain recombines TRBV20-1 with TRBJ2-3, with 7 nucleotides matching TRBD2. Losses at the gene ends were 6 bases for V and 8 bases for J; bases not matched to a gene: 8. The V gene's germline CDR1 is DFQATT and CDR2 SNEGSKA (reference sequence). The CDR3 runs 12 residues. CDR3 bases: TGCAGTGCCTGGCACGGGGGGAGTACGCAGTATTTT. It is translated as CSAWHGGSTQYF.

In its sample, this clonotype was seen a few times. The rearrangement uses TRBV9 and TRBJ2-3, with 9 bases fitting TRBD2. V lost 4 bases to trimming and J lost 5 bases; unmatched junction nucleotides: 5. Germline lookup yields CDR1 SGDLS and CDR2 YYNGEE. The CDR3 runs 14 residues. For the CDR3, the DNA is TGTGCCAGCAGCCCGTGGCGGGGGGGAGATACGCAGTATTTT. Protein: CASSPWRGGDTQYF.

This rearrangement joins TRBV7-2 to TRBJ1-5; D ambiguous. With 3 bases removed from V and 3 bases from J, the gap between germline ends came to 3 bases. The CDR3 totals 12 residues. Germline V lookup: CDR1 SGHTA, CDR2 FQGNSA. In DNA, the CDR3 is TGTGCCAGCAGCTTCAACAATCAGCCCCAGCATTTT. Translated, it gives CASSFNNQPQHF.

This clonotype has at least ten counts. The chain carries TRBV7-9 and TRBJ2-1, with TRBD2 matching over 7 bases. CDR3 length: 13 residues. Germline V gene sequence: CDR1 SEHNR, CDR2 FQNEAQ (reference sequence). V gave up 9 bases and J gave up 7 bases; unmatched junction bases: 9. CDR3: CASRTWGGNEQFF. In nucleotides, the CDR3 is TGTGCCAGTCGCACTTGGGGAGGGAATGAGCAGTTCTTC.

The V call is TRBV19, the J call TRBJ2-7; 8 nucleotides line up with TRBD1. The CDR3 is 13 amino acids. Per germline, CDR1 LNHDA and CDR2 SQIVND (reference sequence). V lost 10 bases, J lost 4 bases, and 9 bases stayed unmatched. This chain's CDR3 is CAIQGQGAYEQYF. CDR3 nucleotides: TGTGCCATCCAAGGACAGGGAGCTTACGAGCAGTACTTC.

CDR3 DNA: TGTGCCAGCTCACCAAGTTCAGGGGATTATCAGCCCCAGCATTTT. Encoded protein: CASSPSSGDYQPQHF. The chain joins TRBV18 to TRBJ1-5, with D possibly matching TRBD1 (6 bases). V was cut by 2 bases and J by 5 bases, with 13 bases left in between. Germline-derived CDR1 and CDR2 are KGHSH and LQKENI. CDR3 size: 15 residues.

This clonotype was recorded a few times. The chain couples TRBV7-2 to TRBJ2-4; 9 bases map to TRBD2. J gave up 2 bases and V 2 bases, and 4 bases lay outside the gene matches. Germline V lookup: CDR1 SGHTA, CDR2 FQGNSA. The CDR3 consists of 16 residues. Here the CDR3 reads CASSLSGGPTKNIQYF. In DNA, the CDR3 is TGTGCCAGCAGCTTAAGCGGGGGGCCGACCAAAAACATTCAGTACTTC.

The chain couples TRBV7-9 to TRBJ2-2; D is possibly TRBD1 (5 bases). The CDR3 is made up of 14 amino acids. CDR1 is SEHNR and CDR2 is FQNEAQ in the germline V gene (reference sequence). Trimming took off 11 bases at V and 6 bases at J, with 19 bases between the two ends. The CDR3 region is CAFPVWGRAGELFF. The CDR3 DNA reads as TGTGCCTTCCCGGTATGGGGCCGCGCCGGGGAGCTGTTTTTT.

The genes are TRBV20-1 and TRBJ1-6, with D hard to call. Germline V gene data show CDR1 as DFQATT and CDR2 as SNEGSKA (reference sequence). This CDR3 contains 12 residues. Trimming took off 5 bases at V and 4 bases at J, with 6 bases between the two ends. CDR3 protein: CSAPDYNSPLHF. The CDR3 nucleotides read TGCAGTGCTCCTGATTATAATTCACCCCTCCACTTT.

V and J are TRBV20-1 and TRBJ1-5, with 7 bases lining up with TRBD1. CDR1 is DFQATT, CDR2 SNEGSKA, per germline (reference sequence). CDR3 size: 13 residues. Losses at the gene ends were 6 bases for V and 4 bases for J; bases not matched to a gene: 6. The CDR3 loop reads CSATPGGNQPQHF. In nucleotides, the CDR3 is TGCAGTGCCACCCCAGGGGGTAATCAGCCCCAGCATTTT.

This clonotype showed up many times. The J gene is TRBJ1-1, the V gene TRBV16, with 12 bases identical to TRBD1. This CDR3 spans 17 amino acids. From germline, CDR1 is KGHSY and CDR2 FQNENV. The junction had 14 bases not matched to a gene; V was cut back by 4 bases and J by 8 bases. The CDR3 reads CASSPDFGDRGRAEAFF. CDR3 coding DNA: TGTGCCAGCAGCCCAGACTTTGGGGACAGGGGGCGAGCCGAAGCTTTCTTT.

The chain has TRBV18 and TRBJ2-7; 8 bases fit TRBD1. V lost 4 bases, J lost 7 bases, and 9 bases stayed unmatched. CDR3 length equals 14 residues. In germline, CDR1 is KGHSH, CDR2 LQKENI. CDR3 sequence: CASSLTGVPGEQYF. CDR3 DNA sequence: TGTGCCAGCTCACTGACAGGGGTTCCGGGAGAGCAGTACTTC. The complete variable domain, with remaining parts taken from reference TRBV18 and TRBJ2-7, reads NAGVMQNPRHLVRRRGQEARLRCSPMKGHSHVYWYRQLPEEGLKFMVYLQKENIIDESGMPKERFSAEFPKEGPSILRIQQVVRGDSAAYFCASSLTGVPGEQYFGPGTRLTVT.

There are a few counts of this clonotype. CDR3 in DNA: TGCGCCAGCAGTTTTACCGGGACAGGGAACACTGAAGCTTTCTTT. This codes for CASSFTGTGNTEAFF. The chain joins TRBV5-1 to TRBJ1-1, with 8 bases aligning to TRBD1. The CDR3 length is 15 residues. V gave up 5 bases and J gave up 1 base; unmatched junction bases: 7. CDR1 is SGHRS, CDR2 YFSETQ, per germline.

V and J are TRBV7-9 and TRBJ2-1, with 9 bases fitting TRBD2. V shed 2 bases, J shed 4 bases, and the junction held 3 bases outside the gene matches. Germline V gene data show CDR1 as SEHNR and CDR2 as FQNEAQ (reference sequence). This CDR3 spans 15 amino acids. The CDR3 DNA reads as TGTGCCAGCAGCTTAAGCGGGGGGATGTACAATGAGCAGTTCTTC. The encoded protein is CASSLSGGMYNEQFF.

The V call is TRBV5-1, the J call TRBJ2-5; 7 bases are a match to TRBD2. CDR1 SGHRS and CDR2 YFSETQ come from the germline V gene. The CDR3 has 14 residues. J lost 2 bases, V lost 2 bases, and 3 bases had no gene match. CDR3 in DNA: TGCGCCAGCAGCTTTTACGGGAGGCAAGAGACCCAGTACTTC. Amino acid sequence: CASSFYGRQETQYF.